The 8 T cell receptor beta chains reported below all come from one sample, sequenced in a study of CD8 T cells in Susac syndrome. The authors reverse transcribed about 0.5 to 1 ug RNA with random hexamers. One entry per CDR3 protein results from TCRdb running MiXCR on the immunoSEQ multiplex PCR reads. The data show tens of thousands of distinct CDR3 sequences, 95% to 96% seen once. Sequencing used CD8+ T cells from PBMCs. The source is a human donor with Susac syndrome.

The chain carries TRBV30 and TRBJ1-2; D is perhaps TRBD1 (6 bases). Germline CDR1 is GTSNPN and CDR2 is SVGIG (reference sequence). This CDR3 comprises 13 residues. V lost 5 bases and J 8 bases, leaving 18 bases between the germline ends. CDR3: CAWFIGGGRGYTF. The CDR3, as DNA: TGTGCCTGGTTCATAGGCGGGGGGCGCGGCTACACCTTC.

The V and J genes are TRBV2 and TRBJ2-1; D tentatively fits TRBD1 or TRBD2 (5 bases each). V was cut by 2 bases and J by 1 base, with 9 bases left in between. Germline V gene lookup returns CDR1 SNHLY and CDR2 FYNNEI. The CDR3 consists of 15 residues. CDR3: CASSERDVSYNEQFF. Here the CDR3 DNA reads TGTGCCAGCAGTGAAAGGGACGTATCCTACAATGAGCAGTTCTTC.

The rearrangement links TRBV29-1 to TRBJ1-1, with D unclear. Trimming stripped 3 bases from V and 4 bases from J, with 9 bases between. The CDR3 consists of 12 residues. Germline V lookup: CDR1 SQVTM, CDR2 ANQGSEA. The CDR3 nucleotides are TGCAGCGTTGATAAGGGTCCCACTGAAGCTTTCTTT. Encoded protein: CSVDKGPTEAFF. Supplemented by reference TRBV29-1 and TRBJ1-1, the full variable domain reads SAVISQKPSRDICQRGTSLTIQCQVDSQVTMMFWYRQQPGQSLTLIATANQGSEATYESGFVIDKFPISRPNLTFSTLTVSNMSPEDSSIYLCSVDKGPTEAFFGQGTRLTVV.

The chain couples TRBV20-1 to TRBJ2-5; 9 bases are shared with TRBD1. After removal of 8 bases from V and 3 bases from J, the junction contained 7 bases not matched to a gene. The V gene's germline CDR1 is DFQATT and CDR2 SNEGSKA (reference sequence). The CDR3 is made up of 13 amino acids. CDR3 sequence (DNA): TGCAGTCCCACTAGGACAGGGGAAGAGACCCAGTACTTC. It specifies CSPTRTGEETQYF.

The CDR3 coding sequence is TGTGCCAGCAGCGTAGGGGCCAGCGGGGGGGCCTACGAGCAGTACTTC. It translates to CASSVGASGGAYEQYF. This chain connects TRBV9 to TRBJ2-7; 10 bases map to TRBD2. In germline, CDR1 is SGDLS, CDR2 YYNGEE. This CDR3 region has 16 residues. V was pared by 0 bases and J by 2 bases, with 5 bases of the junction left unmatched.

The chain combines TRBV6-1 with TRBJ2-7, with D possibly called TRBD1 or TRBD2 (6 bases each). This CDR3 has 16 amino acids. V lost 0 bases to trimming and J lost 2 bases, with 14 bases between them. Germline lookup yields CDR1 MNHNS and CDR2 SASEGT. The CDR3 spells CASSEAGGWGPYEQYF. The CDR3 region has the DNA TGTGCCAGCAGTGAAGCAGGAGGGTGGGGGCCCTACGAGCAGTACTTC.

The CDR3 region is CASSLKRGIGKLFF. CDR3 in DNA: TGTGCCAGCAGTTTAAAGAGGGGAATTGGAAAACTGTTTTTT. The chain combines TRBV27 with TRBJ1-4; possibly TRBD1 for D (5 bases). Germline CDR1 reads MNHEY; CDR2 reads SMNVEV (reference sequence). This CDR3 contains 14 residues. V was cut by 2 bases and J by 10 bases, with 14 bases left in between.

The chain carries TRBV20-1 and TRBJ1-2, with D tentatively TRBD1 (5 bases). Germline V gene lookup returns CDR1 DFQATT and CDR2 SNEGSKA (reference sequence). CDR3 length: 12 amino acids. The germline V and J ends were trimmed by 6 bases and 8 bases, with 16 bases remaining between them. In DNA form, the CDR3 reads TGCAGTGCACACAAGGGGACGTTGGGCTACACCTTC. Its protein is CSAHKGTLGYTF.